This T cell receptor beta chain was sequenced for a study of T cell responses to AZD1222 COVID-19 vaccine. Findings of the study overall: Just 5 to 7 AZD1222 recipients were seropositive at baseline.

In the case of this clone: What it binds is unknown.

Using immunoSEQ multiplex PCR, the repertoire was profiled, and TCRdb retains in-frame clones only, with some absent. In the table there are roughly 80,000 clones, approximately 88% of which are singletons. CDR3 size: 13 residues. Trimming cost V 6 bases and J 1 base; bases outside gene matches: 0. CDR1 is LNHDA and CDR2 is SQIVND in the germline V gene (reference sequence). The sample consisted of peripheral blood, taken on day 0 of MenACWY control vaccination. The sequence came from an adult in good health. This chain connects TRBV19 to TRBJ1-1; 9 nucleotides align to TRBD1. In DNA form, the CDR3 reads TGTGCCAGTAGGGGACAGGGGAACACTGAAGCTTTCTTT. Translation gives CASRGQGNTEAFF.